What follows are 19 T cell receptor beta chains derived from one specimen sequenced in a study of T-cell memory formation after mild COVID-19. TCRdb recomputed calls from the 5' RACE reads with MiXCR, one row per CDR3 protein. The top ten clones hold roughly a fifth of a sample with about 240,000 distinct CDR3 sequences, over 9% of them seen once. The sample consisted of PBMCs or a T cell subset sorted from them (not recorded which). These receptors were collected from a man aged 18 to 30 who had mild COVID-19 (a few samples of this study predate the infection). Cell type and time point are not known.

The chain links TRBV2 to TRBJ2-5, with TRBD2 identical over 11 bases. CDR3 length: 20 residues. V shed 2 bases and J 0 bases; nucleotides not matched to a gene: 14. The germline V gene has CDR1 SNHLY and CDR2 FYNNEI. Here the CDR3 reads CASSEPLAGGPDANQETQYF. The DNA of the CDR3 is TGTGCCAGCAGTGAACCCCTAGCGGGGGGACCGGATGCAAACCAAGAGACCCAGTACTTC. Using reference TRBV2 and TRBJ2-5 for the parts outside the CDR3, the full variable domain is EPEVTQTPSHQVTQMGQEVILRCVPISNHLYFYWYRQILGQKVEFLVSFYNNEISEKSEIFDDQFSVERPDGSNFTLKIRSTKLEDSAMYFCASSEPLAGGPDANQETQYFGPGTRLLVL.

The rearrangement uses TRBV20-1 and TRBJ2-3; 11 bases match TRBD1. The trim removed 3 bases at V and 3 bases at J, leaving 2 bases unmatched. Germline V gene lookup returns CDR1 DFQATT and CDR2 SNEGSKA (reference sequence). The CDR3 totals 14 residues. The CDR3 loop reads CSARDRGQTDTQYF. As DNA, the CDR3 is TGCAGTGCTAGGGACAGGGGGCAGACAGATACGCAGTATTTT.

This sequence joins TRBV7-2 and TRBJ2-7; D may be TRBD1 (5 bases). CDR1 and CDR2 (germline): SGHTA, FQGNSA. V shed 8 bases and J shed 2 bases, with 19 bases lying between them. The CDR3 contains 15 residues. The chain's CDR3 is CASSEKGAGAYEQYF. CDR3 sequence (DNA): TGTGCCAGCTCCGAAAAAGGGGCCGGCGCCTACGAGCAGTACTTC.

The J gene is TRBJ2-5, the V gene TRBV7-2; D unclear. The V gene lost 1 base and the J gene lost 5 bases, with 8 bases spanning the gap. Germline V gene sequence: CDR1 SGHTA, CDR2 FQGNSA. This CDR3 region has 13 residues. The CDR3 nucleotides are TGTGCCAGCAGCTTAGACTATGTGGAGACCCAGTACTTC. Translation gives CASSLDYVETQYF.

This clonotype has just one count. The chain joins TRBV10-3 to TRBJ2-1; 10 bases agree with TRBD2. V trimming: 10 bases; J trimming: 9 bases; junction bases outside the gene matches: 18. Germline CDR1 reads ENHRY; CDR2 reads SYGVKD. The CDR3 sequence is 16 residues long. CDR3 residues: CATGALAGVLPLEQFF. The CDR3 DNA follows: TGTGCCACCGGAGCCCTAGCGGGGGTCCTCCCCCTTGAGCAGTTCTTC.

This clonotype was seen ten or more times. Here the CDR3 reads CASSLSWDQPQHF. The CDR3, as DNA: TGTGCCAGCAGCTTGTCCTGGGATCAGCCCCAGCATTTT. The chain combines TRBV5-6 with TRBJ1-5; no clear D gene. From germline, CDR1 is SGHDT and CDR2 YYEEEE. The CDR3 runs 13 residues. V was trimmed by 1 base and J by 5 bases, leaving 7 bases between them.

The chain joins TRBV5-1 to TRBJ2-7; 9 bases are a match to TRBD1. The J segment lost 5 bases and the V segment lost 10 bases, leaving 13 bases of the junction unmatched. Germline CDR1 reads SGHRS; CDR2 reads YFSETQ. This CDR3 is 14 amino acids long. The CDR3 nucleotides are TGCGCCGGGCTACCCGGGACAGGGAACAACGAGCAGTACTTC. It codes for CAGLPGTGNNEQYF.

This clonotype was seen more than once but under ten times. The chain couples TRBV5-1 to TRBJ2-3; TRBD1 aligns across 8 bases. CDR1 is SGHRS, CDR2 YFSETQ, per germline. CDR3 length equals 14 residues. After removal of 4 bases from V and 3 bases from J, the junction contained 4 bases not matched to a gene. The CDR3 spells CASSAGQATDTQYF. For the CDR3, the DNA is TGCGCCAGCAGCGCGGGACAGGCAACAGATACGCAGTATTTT.

This clonotype was seen many times. The CDR3 DNA reads as TGCGCCAGCAGCTTGTCTCAGGAGACCCAGTACTTC. Protein sequence: CASSLSQETQYF. The chain has TRBV5-1 and TRBJ2-5; D gene uncertain. Germline V gene data show CDR1 as SGHRS and CDR2 as YFSETQ. Trimming removed 1 base from V and 5 bases from J, with 6 bases in between. The CDR3 loop spans 12 amino acids.

In this sample, this clonotype turned up a few times. The chain carries TRBV20-1 and TRBJ2-1; 7 bases agree with TRBD1. The CDR3 loop spans 15 amino acids. V trimming: 0 bases; J trimming: 3 bases; junction bases outside the gene matches: 5. CDR1 is DFQATT and CDR2 is SNEGSKA in the germline V gene (reference sequence). The CDR3 region is CSARDYRGVYNEQFF. The CDR3 DNA reads TGCAGTGCTAGAGACTACAGGGGCGTCTACAATGAGCAGTTCTTC.

This clonotype has a handful of counts. V is TRBV20-1 and J is TRBJ1-4, with D tentatively TRBD1 (5 bases). V lost 6 bases to trimming and J lost 0 bases, with 11 bases between them. The CDR3 has 14 residues. Germline CDR1 DFQATT, CDR2 SNEGSKA (reference sequence). CDR3 DNA: TGCAGTGCGGGGACGCCCGCAACTAATGAAAAACTGTTTTTT. Amino acids: CSAGTPATNEKLFF.

Only a few counts were recorded for this clonotype. The chain recombines TRBV6-8 with TRBJ2-7; a possible D gene is TRBD2 (5 bases). CDR3 length equals 13 residues. CDR1 is MNHGY, CDR2 SAAAGT, per germline. The V and J ends lost 7 bases and 4 bases respectively, with 14 bases between them. CDR3 sequence: CASNGFTRYEQYV. CDR3 bases: TGTGCCAGCAACGGGTTTACTAGATACGAGCAGTACGTC.

In this sample, this clonotype turned up a few times. The V gene is TRBV4-3, the J gene TRBJ1-5, with D possibly being TRBD1 (6 bases). Trimming shortened V by 0 bases and J by 6 bases, and 15 bases separated the two germline ends. There are 16 residues in the CDR3. The V gene's germline CDR1 is LGHNA and CDR2 YSLEER. CDR3 bases: TGCGCCAGCAGCCAAGACTTATCAGGGGTGGGTCAGCCCCAGCATTTT. Protein: CASSQDLSGVGQPQHF.

The chain recombines TRBV20-1 with TRBJ2-7, with unresolved D. With 0 bases removed from V and 2 bases from J, the gap between germline ends came to 11 bases. Per the germline V gene, CDR1 is DFQATT and CDR2 is SNEGSKA (reference sequence). The CDR3 length is 14 residues. The DNA for the CDR3 is TGCAGTGCTAGAGACTCCAGTAGGCCCTACGAGCAGTACTTC. It is translated as CSARDSSRPYEQYF.

There are many counts of this clonotype. The chain carries TRBV5-1 and TRBJ2-3, with D perhaps given as TRBD1 or TRBD2 (5 bases each). V was trimmed by 4 bases and J by 9 bases, leaving 18 bases between them. The CDR3 loop spans 14 amino acids. Germline V gene sequence: CDR1 SGHRS, CDR2 YFSETQ. The CDR3 region is CASSPSSGGGTQYF. CDR3 in DNA: TGCGCCAGCAGCCCTTCCAGCGGTGGGGGAACGCAGTATTTT.

There are a few counts of this clonotype. The chain recombines TRBV5-4 with TRBJ2-5; TRBD2 matches at 7 bases. The CDR3 consists of 15 residues. CDR1 is SGHNT, CDR2 YYREEE, per germline (reference sequence). Losses at the gene ends were 0 bases for V and 5 bases for J; bases not matched to a gene: 7. CDR3 region: CASSLDSRGSETQYF. The CDR3, as DNA: TGTGCCAGCAGCTTGGACTCGCGGGGGTCTGAGACCCAGTACTTC.

This clonotype was detected many times. The V call is TRBV24-1, the J call TRBJ2-3; the D gene is possibly TRBD1 (5 bases). Germline loops: CDR1 KGHDR, CDR2 SFDVKD. The CDR3 totals 14 residues. Trimming stripped 4 bases from V and 0 bases from J, with 7 bases between. CDR3 sequence reads: CATSEGRSTDTQYF. CDR3 nucleotide sequence: TGTGCCACCAGTGAGGGGCGGAGCACAGATACGCAGTATTTT.

The table lists this clonotype with a few counts. This chain uses TRBV7-6 with TRBJ2-1; 8 bases line up with TRBD1. The CDR3 spans 16 residues. Germline loops: CDR1 SGHVS, CDR2 FNYEAQ. V was clipped by 0 bases and J by 7 bases; unmatched bases: 8. CDR3 nucleotides: TGTGCCAGCAGCTTAGCAGGACAGGGTTATTGGAATGAGCAGTTCTTC. Its protein is CASSLAGQGYWNEQFF.

This chain links TRBV5-1 with TRBJ1-5; the match to TRBD1 covers 8 bases. The V gene's germline CDR1 is SGHRS and CDR2 YFSETQ. The V segment lost 4 bases and the J segment 4 bases; nucleotides outside the gene matches: 7. The CDR3 covers 15 residues. This CDR3 is CASSKGQGPNQPQHF. The CDR3 bases are TGCGCCAGCAGCAAAGGACAGGGCCCAAATCAGCCCCAGCATTTT.